This is a list of T cell receptor beta chains from one sample in a study of cytomegalovirus exposure and HLA in healthy donors. TCRdb's table, derived via immunoSEQ multiplex PCR, lists solely in-frame clones and lacks some. This repertoire shows 100,000 to 150,000 clones, around three quarters found once; its top ten account for 10% to 15%. Sequenced material: PBMCs. The receptors shown here come from a woman aged 40 to 50 in good health and CMV-seropositive. The CDR3 runs from the conserved cysteine through the conserved F or W. A D gene is named only where the DNA matches it firmly. Clone sizes are given selectively: once, few, many, or a class where the clone is expanded.

>.|TRBV28|TRBD1|14|TRBJ2-7
CASRARDRVAEQYF
TGTGCCAGCAGAGCCCGGGACAGGGTTGCCGAGCAGTACTTC
>few|TRBV5-6|TRBD1|15|TRBJ2-3
CASSRTRGRGDTQYF
TGTGCCAGCAGCCGTACCAGGGGGCGCGGAGATACGCAGTATTTT
>.|TRBV28|.|12|TRBJ1-2
CASSSPGNGYTF
TGTGCCAGCAGTTCCCCAGGGAATGGCTACACCTTC
>.|TRBV5-1|TRBD2|15|TRBJ2-3
CASSSAGASTDTQYF
TGCGCCAGCAGCTCTGCGGGAGCGTCCACAGATACGCAGTATTTT
>.|TRBV18|.|12|TRBJ1-1
CASSPGGREAFF
TGTGCCAGCTCACCAGGGGGCAGGGAAGCTTTCTTT
>.|TRBV5-1|.|14|TRBJ2-1
CASSLTGYGYEQFF
TGCGCCAGCAGCTTAACAGGGTACGGCTATGAGCAGTTCTTC
>.|TRBV2|TRBD2|11|TRBJ2-5
CASRPGGGQYF
TGTGCCAGCAGACCCGGGGGAGGGCAGTACTTC
>.|TRBV2|TRBD2|18|TRBJ2-3
CASSVRLAGGMSTDTQYF
TGTGCCAGCAGTGTAAGGCTAGCGGGAGGGATGAGCACAGATACGCAGTATTTT
>.|TRBV7-3|TRBD2|14|TRBJ2-1
CASSLGSLAGEQFF
TGTGCCAGCAGCTTGGGGAGTCTAGCGGGAGAGCAGTTCTTC
>.|TRBV28|.|13|TRBJ1-2
CASSIQYRGGYTF
TGTGCCAGCAGTATACAGTACCGAGGGGGCTACACCTTC
>.|TRBV5-5|.|16|TRBJ2-2
CASSPNSLSNTGELFF
TGTGCCAGCAGCCCGAACAGCCTATCGAACACCGGGGAGCTGTTTTTT
>once|TRBV15|TRBD2|15|TRBJ2-7
CATSRARTSGIEQYF
TGTGCCACCAGCAGGGCCCGGACTAGCGGGATCGAGCAGTACTTC
>once|TRBV5-1|TRBD1|16|TRBJ1-2
CASSLGQGVSNYGYTF
TGCGCCAGCAGCTTGGGACAGGGAGTATCCAACTATGGCTACACCTTC
>.|TRBV6-5|TRBD2|14|TRBJ2-1
CASSYSLAGGRQFF
TGTGCCAGCAGTTACAGTCTAGCGGGAGGGAGGCAGTTCTTC
>.|TRBV6-1|.|15|TRBJ2-1
CASMGGRDRYNEQFF
TGTGCCAGCATGGGAGGAAGGGACCGGTACAATGAGCAGTTCTTC
>once|TRBV28|.|15|TRBJ2-6
CASSPGVSGANVLTF
TGTGCCAGCAGCCCAGGGGTATCTGGGGCCAACGTCCTGACTTTC
>.|TRBV4-1|TRBD1|15|TRBJ1-2
CASSLIRTGNYGYTF
TGCGCCAGCAGCCTTATCAGGACAGGGAACTATGGCTACACCTTC
>.|TRBV19|.|15|TRBJ2-7
CASSATGLVPYEQYF
TGTGCCAGTAGTGCAACAGGGTTAGTTCCCTACGAGCAGTACTTC
>.|TRBV5-1|TRBD1|15|TRBJ2-1
CASSWPGTGYNEQFF
TGCGCCAGCAGCTGGCCCGGGACAGGCTACAATGAGCAGTTCTTC
>once|TRBV27|.|14|TRBJ2-7
CASSLFRFSYEQYF
TGTGCCAGCAGTTTATTCCGATTCTCCTACGAGCAGTACTTC
>.|TRBV7-9|TRBD1|14|TRBJ1-2
CASNLGQAANGYTF
TGTGCCAGCAACCTCGGACAGGCGGCAAATGGCTACACCTTC
>.|TRBV19|TRBD2|15|TRBJ2-7
CASSIAALAGNEQYF
TGTGCCAGTAGTATAGCGGCACTAGCGGGAAACGAGCAGTACTTC
>.|TRBV10-3|.|15|TRBJ2-7
CAISERQGGGYEQYF
TGTGCCATCAGTGAACGGCAGGGAGGCGGCTACGAGCAGTACTTC
>.|TRBV5-6|.|16|TRBJ1-3
CASSLKWGGAEHTIYF
TGTGCCAGCAGCTTAAAATGGGGGGGCGCGGAGCACACCATATATTTT
>.|TRBV28|.|15|TRBJ1-1
CASRLGAHSRREAFF
TGTGCCAGCAGATTGGGGGCCCACAGTAGGAGAGAAGCTTTCTTT
>few|TRBV19|TRBD2|15|TRBJ2-2
CASSIGLAALGELFF
TGTGCCAGTAGTATAGGACTAGCGGCCTTGGGGGAGCTGTTTTTT
>.|TRBV28|TRBD2|19|TRBJ2-4
CASSLPTSGRGAGQNIQYF
TGTGCCAGCAGTCTACCGACTAGCGGGAGGGGCGCGGGTCAAAACATTCAGTACTTC
>.|TRBV28|.|17|TRBJ1-3
CASWSAGEGGLGNTIYF
TGTGCCAGCTGGTCGGCAGGGGAAGGAGGACTCGGAAACACCATATATTTT
>.|TRBV11-1|.|14|TRBJ1-1
CASSLMSSSTEAFF
TGTGCCAGCAGCTTAATGTCATCTAGCACTGAAGCTTTCTTT
>.|TRBV18|TRBD1|15|TRBJ1-1
CASSPTGTGRTEAFF
TGTGCCAGCTCACCTACCGGGACAGGGAGGACTGAAGCTTTCTTT
>.|TRBV28|.|16|TRBJ2-7
CASSLWGGGGKYEQYF
TGTGCCAGCAGTTTATGGGGCGGAGGGGGCAAGTACGAGCAGTACTTC
>.|TRBV30|.|14|TRBJ2-5
CAWSKRTIQETQYF
TGTGCCTGGAGTAAACGGACAATCCAAGAGACCCAGTACTTC
>.|TRBV9|TRBD1|15|TRBJ2-1
CASSAGQGANGEQFF
TGTGCCAGCAGCGCCGGACAGGGGGCGAACGGTGAGCAGTTCTTC
>.|TRBV10-1|TRBD1|13|TRBJ2-7
CASSLTGVDEQYF
TGCGCCAGCAGCTTGACAGGGGTGGACGAGCAGTACTTC
>.|TRBV2|.|14|TRBJ1-6
CASSESGSNSPLHF
TGTGCCAGCAGTGAATCAGGGTCCAATTCACCCCTCCACTTT
>.|TRBV6-5|.|14|TRBJ1-1
CASSSLSGGTEAFF
TGTGCCAGCAGTTCCTTAAGCGGGGGCACTGAAGCTTTCTTT
>.|TRBV6-6|.|14|TRBJ2-7
CASSYSGQTYEQYF
TGTGCCAGCAGTTACTCGGGGCAAACCTACGAGCAGTACTTC
>.|TRBV11-2|TRBD1|18|TRBJ2-1
CASSLGFGGQGGYNEQFF
TGTGCCAGCAGCTTAGGATTTGGTGGACAGGGTGGCTACAATGAGCAGTTCTTC
>few|TRBV30|TRBD1|14|TRBJ2-7
CAWTAGQGFYEQYF
TGTGCCTGGACTGCGGGACAGGGGTTCTACGAGCAGTACTTC
>once|TRBV6-5|.|14|TRBJ1-6
CASSRQIMDSPLHF
TGTGCCAGCAGCCGACAGATAATGGATTCACCCCTCCACTTT
>.|TRBV19|.|14|TRBJ2-5
CASSIGDNWETQYF
TGTGCCAGTAGTATAGGAGACAACTGGGAGACCCAGTACTTC
>.|TRBV11-1|.|15|TRBJ1-1
CASSLSGRGSAEAFF
TGTGCCAGCAGCTTATCGGGCCGGGGTAGCGCTGAAGCTTTCTTT
>.|TRBV7-6|.|14|TRBJ1-5
CASSLGSFNQPQHF
TGTGCCAGCAGCTTAGGGAGCTTCAATCAGCCCCAGCATTTT
>.|TRBV4-1|.|14|TRBJ2-1
CASSQGGLGNEQFF
TGCGCCAGCAGCCAAGGGGGGCTAGGTAATGAGCAGTTCTTC
>.|TRBV6-5|TRBD1|15|TRBJ1-1
CASSPWDRAGTEAFF
TGTGCCAGCAGTCCCTGGGACAGGGCTGGGACTGAAGCTTTCTTT